The 5 T cell receptor beta chains listed next were all sequenced from one sample in a study of CD8 T cells in Susac syndrome (dated by TCRdb to about 2019). The library was made by the immunoSEQ multiplex PCR assay. RNA was extracted with the RNeasy kit and about 0.45 to 1 ug was reverse transcribed using random hexamers. TCRdb trimmed public reads at Q25 via fastp, called clones via MiXCR and kept in-frame beta chains. Records with the same CDR3 protein are collapsed into one entry carrying the most frequent genes and DNA. The sample table shows about 76,000 distinct CDR3 sequences, and 93% are seen once. The leading ten clones occupy 0.4% to 0.55% of the sample. Sequencing was done on a sample of CD8+ T cells from PBMCs. Every receptor here comes from a human donor with Susac syndrome.

This sequence joins TRBV14 and TRBJ2-3; TRBD2 matches 8 bases. Germline V gives CDR1 SGHDN, CDR2 FVKESK. The ends lost 2 bases at V and 0 bases at J; junction bases unmatched: 7. CDR3 length: 17 amino acids. The CDR3 loop reads CASSQPKIAGSTDTQYF. For the CDR3, the DNA is TGTGCCAGCAGCCAACCTAAGATAGCGGGGAGCACAGATACGCAGTATTTT.

This clonotype was counted a single time. The chain recombines TRBV7-6 with TRBJ2-3, with TRBD2 identical over 16 bases. The germline CDR1 and CDR2 sequences are SGHVS and FNYEAQ. V lost 5 bases to trimming and J lost 4 bases; unmatched junction nucleotides: 12. The CDR3 spans 19 residues. CDR3 in amino acids: CASSQGLAGGSLSPDTQYF. As DNA, the CDR3 is TGTGCCAGCAGCCAGGGACTAGCGGGGGGGTCCCTGTCGCCAGATACGCAGTATTTT.

The V call is TRBV12-3 or TRBV12-4, the J call TRBJ2-1; 10 bases fit TRBD2. The junction had 8 bases not matched to a gene; V was cut back by 0 bases and J by 0 bases. There are 19 residues in the CDR3. DNA of the CDR3: TGTGCCAGCAGTTTAGCGACATCAAGCGGGAGGGCCTCCTACAATGAGCAGTTCTTC. Translation: CASSLATSSGRASYNEQFF.

The genes are TRBV20-1 and TRBJ2-7, with no clear D. Trimming removed 0 bases at V and 2 bases at J, with 11 bases between. CDR3 size: 14 residues. The germline V gene has CDR1 DFQATT and CDR2 SNEGSKA (reference sequence). The CDR3 DNA reads as TGCAGTGCTAGAGATCGGCACGGGCCCTACGAGCAGTACTTC. This translates into CSARDRHGPYEQYF.

The chain recombines TRBV6-5 with TRBJ2-3; D gene uncertain. The V gene lost 2 bases and the J gene lost 2 bases, with 8 bases spanning the gap. The CDR3 length is 14 residues. Germline CDR1 reads MNHEY; CDR2 reads SVGAGI. The CDR3 region is CASSYRMITDTQYF. The CDR3 nucleotides are TGTGCCAGCAGTTACAGGATGATCACAGATACGCAGTATTTT.